What follows is one T cell receptor (beta chain) and its context. This clone appeared once. What this receptor recognizes is not known. The input lacks base qualities; no much larger clone sits a single base away. The source of the sample is a study of cytomegalovirus exposure and HLA in healthy donors (dated 2017 in TCRdb). As for the study more broadly: According to a later analysis, one platform produced both the approximately 110 validation repertoires and the 700 or so repertoires of the first cohort. To predict cytomegalovirus infection status, the study brought together high-throughput TCR immunosequencing, statistical association of individual TCRs with disease status, and machine learning. Besides the first cohort of more than 650 subjects, a separate validation cohort made up of over a hundred different subjects was used. The aim of the study was to test whether cataloging public T cell receptors could identify signatures of past pathogen exposure.

The paper's findings and limits, for the study overall: The study listed 150 to 200 TCR beta chains as associated with cytomegalovirus. In vitro tests confirmed that a few of the cytomegalovirus-associated TCR beta chains recognize cytomegalovirus antigens. It was suggested by the authors that the approach could potentially be generalized to other disease states and immunological phenotypes. The classifier was reported to diagnose cytomegalovirus status with high specificity and sensitivity in both the original and validation cohorts. Of the cluster scores, around 95% were above 0 in a later analysis, which found that TCRs clustered in the first cohort also tended to co-occur in the 120 validation repertoires. The validation cohort had no HLA typing available for a later analysis, so co-occurrence within that cohort was assessed over all 130 or so repertoires. Most TCR sequences were observed very rarely across donors, whereas some public TCRs were present in many individuals.

Library generation was performed with the immunoSEQ multiplex PCR assay. The original methods were these. To diagnose cytomegalovirus status from the catalog of TCR beta chain sequences, a statistical classification framework was built. TCRdb obtained this table from immuneACCESS and retained in-frame rearrangements with V and J assigned. These tables miss some clones; where compared with another copy, unresolved V genes account for less than half of the shortfall, and the remainder is unexplained. D and trimming come from the DNA, and the V and J calls and clone size come from that table. The sample records almost 65,000 clones, approximately 90% of which are singletons. Together, the top ten hold around 1.8% of the sample. Donors formed part of the validation cohort, which comprised over a hundred subjects and was distinct from the first cohort of 666 subjects. V and J are trimmed by 1 base and 2 bases, and the gene matches miss 9 bases of the junction. CDR1 and CDR2 are read off the germline V gene as LGHNA and YSLEER. Counted from cysteine to phenylalanine, this CDR3 has 18 amino acids. This entry keeps only the CDR3 DNA: 54 bases, framed from base 1.

This sequence was found in a woman aged 18-30 years in good health and CMV-seronegative. Specimen: PBMCs. The chain is made from TRBV4-3 and TRBJ2-3, with 10 bases matching TRBD2. The CDR3 region: CASSQVWSGGGHTDTQYF. The bases read TGCGCCAGCAGCCAAGTGTGGAGCGGGGGGGGACACACAGATACGCAGTATTTT.